The 12 T cell receptor beta chains below all came from one sample that was sequenced in a study of cytomegalovirus exposure and HLA in healthy donors (dated by TCRdb to 2017 to 2019). To prepare the library, the immunoSEQ multiplex PCR assay was applied. Imported from immuneACCESS, the table was reduced by TCRdb to in-frame sequences with V and J called. These copies leave out some clones; in studies compared against another copy, an unresolved V gene accounts for under half, and the cause of the remainder is not known. The sample table records about 150,000 clones; 75% to 90% of these occur just once. About a fifth of the sample comes from the top ten. The material sequenced was PBMCs. These receptors came from a man aged 18-30 years in good health and CMV-seropositive.

The chain recombines TRBV30 with TRBJ2-1, with 8 positions matching TRBD2. Germline V CDR1 and CDR2: GTSNPN, SVGIG (reference sequence). V was clipped by 1 base and J by 5 bases; unmatched bases: 13. The CDR3 consists of 17 residues. The CDR3 DNA follows: TGTGCCTGGAGTGGGGACGTCGTCGGGAGGGCGAACAATGAGCAGTTCTTC. It is translated as CAWSGDVVGRANNEQFF.

The chain employs TRBV7-2 and TRBJ2-3, with TRBD1 matching 7 bases. CDR1 SGHTA and CDR2 FQGNSA come from the germline V gene. The V gene end was trimmed by 7 bases and the J gene end by 4 bases; junction bases not matched to a gene: 14. CDR3 length: 16 residues. The CDR3 DNA follows: TGTGCCAGCACCCCTACGACAGGGAGCGGAGCAGATACGCAGTATTTT. Translated, it gives CASTPTTGSGADTQYF. The entire variable domain, with the rest obtained from reference TRBV7-2 and TRBJ2-3, is as follows: GAGVSQSPSNKVTEKGKDVELRCDPISGHTALYWYRQSLGQGLEFLIYFQGNSAPDKSGLPSDRFSAERTGGSVSTLTIQRTQQEDSAVYLCASTPTTGSGADTQYFGPGTRLTVL.

This clone appeared once. The chain employs TRBV6-6 and TRBJ2-1; 11 bases are shared with TRBD2. The germline V gene has CDR1 MNHNY and CDR2 SVGAGI (reference sequence). V shed 6 bases, J shed 6 bases, and the junction held 10 bases outside the gene matches. This CDR3 is built from 16 residues. For the CDR3, the DNA is TGTGCCAGCAGCTACGCCTACGGGACTAGCGGCAATGAGCAGTTCTTC. Protein sequence: CASSYAYGTSGNEQFF.

The chain couples TRBV15 to TRBJ2-7; 13 bases are shared with TRBD2. CDR3 size: 18 residues. The germline gives CDR1 LNHNV, CDR2 YYDKDF (reference sequence). Unmatched junction bases numbered 11, after V lost 5 bases and J lost 1 base. CDR3 residues: CATSGWTSGSVGSYEQYF. In DNA, the CDR3 is TGTGCCACCAGCGGATGGACTAGCGGGAGTGTGGGGTCCTACGAGCAGTACTTC.

This chain connects TRBV29-1 to TRBJ2-2; 7 bases are shared with TRBD1. CDR1 is SQVTM and CDR2 is ANQGSEA in the germline V gene. CDR3 size: 14 residues. V dropped 4 bases and J dropped 4; count of bases not matched to a gene: 6. CDR3: CSVAGQAFTGELFF. The CDR3 coding sequence is TGCAGCGTTGCCGGACAGGCTTTCACCGGGGAGCTGTTTTTT.

V is TRBV5-6 and J is TRBJ2-5; D gene unclear. The V end lost 2 bases, the J end lost 5 bases, and 7 bases lay between the germline ends. Germline V gene lookup returns CDR1 SGHDT and CDR2 YYEEEE. The CDR3 is made up of 12 amino acids. The CDR3 coding sequence is TGTGCCAGCAGCTTACTGAGGGAGACCCAGTACTTC. It codes for CASSLLRETQYF.

The table lists this clone with a few counts. This chain connects TRBV7-2 to TRBJ2-7; no clear D gene. Germline values: CDR1 SGHTA, CDR2 FQGNSA. The CDR3 loop spans 12 amino acids. The germline V and J ends were trimmed by 3 bases and 6 bases, with 9 bases remaining between them. The CDR3 DNA reads as TGTGCCAGCAGCTTCCCAGGAACCGAGCAGTACTTC. Its translation is CASSFPGTEQYF.

The chain links TRBV4-3 to TRBJ2-3; 11 positions agree with TRBD2. Germline V CDR1 and CDR2: LGHNA, YSLEER. Trimming at V came to 0 bases and at J to 4 bases, leaving 9 bases not matched to a gene. The CDR3 is 18 residues long. The CDR3 reads CASSQEGASGGRSDTQYF. In nucleotides, the CDR3 is TGCGCCAGCAGCCAAGAAGGGGCTAGCGGGGGGAGGTCAGATACGCAGTATTTT.

This chain uses TRBV7-3 with TRBJ2-7; possible D gene TRBD1, 7 bases. The CDR3 covers 15 residues. V gave up 1 base and J gave up 2 bases, with 12 bases separating them. The germline V gene has CDR1 SGHTA and CDR2 FQGTGA. The CDR3 loop is CASSLRAGGPYEQYF. The CDR3 DNA sequence: TGTGCCAGCAGCTTAAGGGCAGGGGGGCCCTACGAGCAGTACTTC.

The chain links TRBV9 to TRBJ2-3, with a weak D call TRBD2 (7 bases). The germline V gene has CDR1 SGDLS and CDR2 YYNGEE. Trimming took 4 bases from V and 5 from J, leaving 20 bases between them. This CDR3 has 16 residues. The CDR3 region has the DNA TGTGCCAGCAGCTACTCATGGGGGGGCGGCGGAGATACGCAGTATTTT. It yields the protein CASSYSWGGGGDTQYF.

The V call is TRBV18, the J call TRBJ2-7, with D perhaps matching TRBD1 (6 bases). This CDR3 comprises 14 residues. Per germline, CDR1 KGHSH and CDR2 LQKENI. With 2 bases removed from V and 6 bases from J, the gap between germline ends came to 14 bases. The CDR3: CASSPGGPPTEQYF. CDR3 DNA: TGTGCCAGCTCACCAGGGGGCCCTCCGACCGAGCAGTACTTC.

The genes are TRBV6-6 and TRBJ1-6; 9 bases line up with TRBD1. The CDR3 is 15 residues long. V shed 6 bases, J shed 5 bases, and the junction held 5 bases outside the gene matches. Per the germline V gene, CDR1 is MNHNY and CDR2 is SVGAGI (reference sequence). The CDR3 DNA follows: TGTGCCAGCAGAATAGGACAGGGGAATAATTCACCCCTCCACTTT. The encoded protein is CASRIGQGNNSPLHF.